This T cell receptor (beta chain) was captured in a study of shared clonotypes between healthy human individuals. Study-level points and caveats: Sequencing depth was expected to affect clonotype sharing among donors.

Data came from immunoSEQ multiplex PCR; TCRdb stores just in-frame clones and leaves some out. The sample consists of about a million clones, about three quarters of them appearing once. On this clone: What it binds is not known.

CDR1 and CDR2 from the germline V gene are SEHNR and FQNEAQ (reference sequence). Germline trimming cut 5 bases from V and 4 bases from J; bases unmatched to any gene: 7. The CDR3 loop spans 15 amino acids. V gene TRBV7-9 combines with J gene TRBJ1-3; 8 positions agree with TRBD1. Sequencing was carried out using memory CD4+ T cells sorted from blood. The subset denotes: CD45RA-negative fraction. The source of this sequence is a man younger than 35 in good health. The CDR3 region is CASSARQGRGNTIYF. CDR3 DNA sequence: TGTGCCAGCAGCGCCAGACAGGGGAGGGGAAACACCATATATTTT.